One sample yielded the 13 T cell receptor beta chains listed below, sequenced in a study of STAT5B mutations in CD4+ large granular lymphocyte leukemia. The data were produced by immunoSEQ multiplex PCR, yet TCRdb's version contains in-frame clones alone and is incomplete. The sample contains around 34,000 clones, 85% of which appear only once. Sequenced material: CD4+ T cells from blood buffy coats. The receptor source for this set is a human donor in good health.

The chain joins TRBV11-3 to TRBJ2-7; D call uncertain. Germline V gene lookup returns CDR1 SGHNT and CDR2 YENEEA. The CDR3 is made up of 14 amino acids. The V end lost 1 base, the J end lost 3 bases, and 10 bases lay between the germline ends. The CDR3 DNA sequence: TGTGCCAGCAGCTTAGGGGCAGACTTCTACGAGCAGTACTTC. As protein: CASSLGADFYEQYF. Filled out from reference TRBV11-3 and TRBJ2-7, the complete variable domain reads EAGVVQSPRYKIIEKKQPVAFWCNPISGHNTLYWYLQNLGQGPELLIRYENEEAVDDSQLPKDRFSAERLKGVDSTLKIQPAELGDSAVYLCASSLGADFYEQYFGPGTRLTVT.

The CDR3 nucleotides are TGTGCCAGCAGTTACTCGCAGGGGCAATTCTACGAGCAGTACTTC. It translates to CASSYSQGQFYEQYF. The genes are TRBV6-5 and TRBJ2-7; D perhaps matches TRBD1 (6 bases). Germline-derived CDR1 and CDR2 are MNHEY and SVGAGI. Trimming shortened V by 0 bases and J by 3 bases, and 12 bases separated the two germline ends. This CDR3 has 15 residues.

V usage is TRBV7-9 and J usage is TRBJ2-7; perhaps TRBD1 as D (5 bases). This CDR3 is built from 13 residues. The ends were cut back, 1 base at V and 5 bases at J, with 9 bases in the middle. Germline V gene data show CDR1 as SEHNR and CDR2 as FQNEAQ (reference sequence). DNA for the CDR3: TGTGCCAGCAGCTTAGGCCAGGGTGACGAGCAGTACTTC. It translates to CASSLGQGDEQYF.

The genes are TRBV27 and TRBJ2-2; D is undetermined. Per the germline V gene, CDR1 is MNHEY and CDR2 is SMNVEV (reference sequence). V was cut by 3 bases and J by 4 bases, with 9 bases left in between. This CDR3 has 14 residues. CDR3 residues: CASSFDFSTGELFF. DNA of the CDR3: TGTGCCAGCAGTTTCGACTTTTCCACCGGGGAGCTGTTTTTT.

This clone was detected a few times. J is TRBJ1-2 and V is TRBV23-1, with 9 bases identical to TRBD1. TRBV23-1 is designated an ORF whose function remains uncertain. The CDR3 length is 12 residues. V shed 9 bases and J 8 bases; nucleotides not matched to a gene: 7. The chain's CDR3 is CARRGQGGGYTF. The CDR3 DNA is TGCGCCAGAAGGGGACAGGGTGGCGGCTACACCTTC.

The chain links TRBV18 to TRBJ1-2; weak D call: TRBD1 (5 bases). The CDR3 has 17 residues. Trimming removed 3 bases at V and 3 bases at J, with 20 bases between. Germline V lookup: CDR1 KGHSH, CDR2 LQKENI. In DNA form, the CDR3 reads TGTGCCAGCTCACCGCTACTCGACGTTCAGGGTGACTATGGCTACACCTTC. Translated: CASSPLLDVQGDYGYTF.

The chain joins TRBV6-5 to TRBJ2-7; D unresolved. Trimming left V 1 base short and J 5 bases short, with 6 bases between. Germline assignment: CDR1 MNHEY and CDR2 SVGAGI. The CDR3 sequence is 12 residues long. The DNA for the CDR3 is TGTGCCAGCAGTTACTTGGGTAACGAGCAGTACTTC. This sequence encodes CASSYLGNEQYF.

The V and J genes are TRBV11-2 and TRBJ2-3; D might be TRBD2 (7 bases). V lost 3 bases and J 6 bases, leaving 16 bases between the germline ends. CDR1 and CDR2 from the germline V gene are SGHAT and FQNNGV. This CDR3 comprises 15 residues. CDR3 loop: CASSFLGGAQDTQYF. CDR3 sequence (DNA): TGTGCCAGCAGCTTCCTAGGGGGGGCGCAGGATACGCAGTATTTT.

The rearrangement links TRBV28 to TRBJ1-4; TRBD1 aligns across 7 bases. This CDR3 is 17 amino acids long. With V trimmed by 5 bases and J by 2 bases, 11 bases remained unmatched. Germline-derived CDR1 and CDR2 are MDHEN and SYDVKM. CDR3 in DNA: TGTGCCAGCAGTGGCGAGGGGGCGCTGGGGACTAATGAAAAACTGTTTTTT. This translates into CASSGEGALGTNEKLFF.

The V gene is TRBV9, the J gene TRBJ2-7; 9 bases agree with TRBD1. J gave up 5 bases and V 4 bases, and 10 bases lay outside the gene matches. This CDR3 spans 15 amino acids. Per the germline V gene, CDR1 is SGDLS and CDR2 is YYNGEE. CDR3: CASSLTGTGPHEQYF. The CDR3 DNA reads as TGTGCCAGCAGCCTAACCGGGACAGGGCCCCACGAGCAGTACTTC.

The chain couples TRBV7-2 to TRBJ1-5; tentative D call: TRBD1 (6 bases). Germline CDR1 is SGHTA and CDR2 is FQGNSA. V was pared by 1 base and J by 8 bases, with 15 bases between. The CDR3 length is 15 residues. CDR3 sequence (DNA): TGTGCCAGCAGCTTAGGTGGTCAGGGGATAGAGCCCCAGCATTTT. Its translation is CASSLGGQGIEPQHF. Full variable domain (missing parts from reference TRBV7-2 and TRBJ1-5): GAGVSQSPSNKVTEKGKDVELRCDPISGHTALYWYRQSLGQGLEFLIYFQGNSAPDKSGLPSDRFSAERTGGSVSTLTIQRTQQEDSAVYLCASSLGGQGIEPQHFGDGTRLSIL.

The chain employs TRBV9 and TRBJ2-7; possible D gene TRBD2, 5 bases. V dropped 2 bases and J dropped 6 bases, with 21 bases sitting between them. Germline lookup yields CDR1 SGDLS and CDR2 YYNGEE. The CDR3 is 16 residues long. This chain's CDR3 is CASSVLPTDLGSEQYF. CDR3 sequence (DNA): TGTGCCAGCAGCGTTCTCCCGACTGACTTAGGGAGCGAGCAGTACTTC.

This chain connects TRBV28 to TRBJ1-4; 9 positions match TRBD1. Trimming removed 6 bases from V and 8 bases from J; junction bases left unmatched: 10. CDR1 MDHEN and CDR2 SYDVKM come from the germline V gene. This CDR3 is 15 amino acids long. CDR3 in amino acids: CASRPQGAFGEKLFF. The CDR3 bases are TGTGCCAGCAGGCCACAGGGGGCCTTCGGGGAAAAACTGTTTTTT.